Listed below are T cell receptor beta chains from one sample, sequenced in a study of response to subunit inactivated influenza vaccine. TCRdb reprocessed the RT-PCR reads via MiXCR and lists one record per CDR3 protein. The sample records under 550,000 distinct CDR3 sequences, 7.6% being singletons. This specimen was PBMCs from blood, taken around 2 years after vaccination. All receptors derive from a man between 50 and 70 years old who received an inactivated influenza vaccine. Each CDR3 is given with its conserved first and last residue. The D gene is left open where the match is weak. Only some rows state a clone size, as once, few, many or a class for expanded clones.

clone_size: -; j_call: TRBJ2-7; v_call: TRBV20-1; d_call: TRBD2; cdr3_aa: CSPSGRAQIVEQYF; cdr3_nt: TGCAGCCCAAGCGGGAGAGCCCAAATCGTGGAGCAGTACTTC
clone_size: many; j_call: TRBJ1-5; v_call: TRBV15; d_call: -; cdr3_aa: CATSRVNQPQHF; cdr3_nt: TGTGCCACCAGCAGGGTGAATCAGCCCCAGCATTTT
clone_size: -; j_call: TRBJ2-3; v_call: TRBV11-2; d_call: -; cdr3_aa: CASSLLILEAGDTQYF; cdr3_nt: TGTGCCAGCAGCTTACTGATACTGGAAGCAGGAGATACGCAGTATTTT
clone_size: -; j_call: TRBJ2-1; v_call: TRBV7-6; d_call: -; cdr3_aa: CASSSSGVRGYNEQFF; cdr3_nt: TGTGCCAGCAGCTCCTCAGGGGTCCGGGGCTACAATGAGCAGTTCTTC
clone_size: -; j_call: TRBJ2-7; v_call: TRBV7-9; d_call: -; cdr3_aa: CASSRGTGSYEQYF; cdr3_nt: TGTGCCAGCTCACGTGGGACGGGCTCCTACGAGCAGTACTTC
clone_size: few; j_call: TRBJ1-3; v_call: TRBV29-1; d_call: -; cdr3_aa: CSVQIVNTIYF; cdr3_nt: TGCAGCGTCCAGATTGTAAACACCATATATTTT
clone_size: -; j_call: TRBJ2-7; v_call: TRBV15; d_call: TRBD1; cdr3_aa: CATSRDRFNEQYF; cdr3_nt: TGTGCCACCAGCAGGGACAGGTTCAACGAGCAGTACTTC
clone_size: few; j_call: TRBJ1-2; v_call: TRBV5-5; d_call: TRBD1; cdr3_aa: CASSLRQVGQGVGGYTF; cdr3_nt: TGTGCCAGCAGCTTGCGGCAGGTTGGGCAGGGGGTAGGTGGCTACACCTTC
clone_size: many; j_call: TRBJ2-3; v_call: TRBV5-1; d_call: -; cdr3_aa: CASSLPGGRGDTQYF; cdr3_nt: TGCGCCAGCAGCCTACCTGGGGGGCGCGGAGATACGCAGTATTTT
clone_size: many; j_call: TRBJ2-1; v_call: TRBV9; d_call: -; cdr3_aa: CASSSRLTEQFF; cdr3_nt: TGTGCCAGCAGCTCTAGACTTACCGAGCAGTTCTTC
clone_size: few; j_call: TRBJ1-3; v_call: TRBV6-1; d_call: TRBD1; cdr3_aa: CASSVHGQGVSGNTIYF; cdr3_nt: TGTGCCAGCAGTGTTCACGGACAGGGTGTATCTGGAAACACCATATATTTT
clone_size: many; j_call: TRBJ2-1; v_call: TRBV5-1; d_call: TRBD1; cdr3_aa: CASSLAGTAYNEQFF; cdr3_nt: TGCGCCAGCAGCCTTGCCGGGACAGCATACAATGAGCAGTTCTTC
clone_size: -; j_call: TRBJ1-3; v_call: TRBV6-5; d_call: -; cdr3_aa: CASSYIGGGSGNTIYF; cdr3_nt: TGTGCCAGCAGTTACATCGGGGGGGGCTCTGGAAACACCATATATTTT
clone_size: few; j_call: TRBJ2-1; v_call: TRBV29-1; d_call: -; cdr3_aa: CSVGVRNYNEQFF; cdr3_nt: TGCAGCGTTGGAGTGCGGAATTACAATGAGCAGTTCTTC
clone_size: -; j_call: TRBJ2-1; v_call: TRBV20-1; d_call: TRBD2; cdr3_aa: CSARQHRLAGVSDEQFF; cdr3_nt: TGCAGTGCTAGGCAACATCGACTAGCGGGAGTATCAGATGAGCAGTTCTTC
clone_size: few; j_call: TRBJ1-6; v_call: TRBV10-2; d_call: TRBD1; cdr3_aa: CASRGQLNSPLHF; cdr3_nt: TGCGCCAGCAGGGGACAGCTAAATTCACCCCTCCACTTT
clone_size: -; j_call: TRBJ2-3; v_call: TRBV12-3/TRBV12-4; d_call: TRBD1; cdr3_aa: CASTKTGGVGDTQYF; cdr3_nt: TGTGCCAGCACCAAGACAGGGGGCGTTGGAGATACGCAGTATTTT
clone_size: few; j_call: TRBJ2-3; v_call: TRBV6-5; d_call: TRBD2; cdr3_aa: CASSYSGGSGGITDTQYF; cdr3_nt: TGTGCCAGCAGTTACTCGGGGGGTAGCGGGGGGATCACAGATACGCAGTATTTT
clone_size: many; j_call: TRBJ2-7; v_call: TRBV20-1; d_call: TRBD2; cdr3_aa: CSASSGRLYEQYF; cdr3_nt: TGCAGTGCTAGTAGCGGGAGGTTGTACGAGCAGTACTTC
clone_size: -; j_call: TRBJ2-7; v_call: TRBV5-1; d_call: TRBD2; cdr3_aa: CASSSLGGGVHSYEQYF; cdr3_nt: TGCGCCAGCAGCTCCCTTGGCGGGGGAGTGCACTCCTACGAGCAGTACTTC
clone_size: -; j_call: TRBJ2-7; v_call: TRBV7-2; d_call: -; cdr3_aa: CASSSRGQFSYEQYF; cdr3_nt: TGTGCCAGCAGCTCACGAGGACAGTTTTCCTACGAGCAGTACTTC
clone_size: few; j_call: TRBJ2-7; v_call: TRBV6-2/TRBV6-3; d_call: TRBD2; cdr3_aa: CASSYVSTGRVIYEQYF; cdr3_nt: TGTGCCAGCAGTTACGTTTCTACCGGGAGGGTTATCTACGAGCAGTACTTC
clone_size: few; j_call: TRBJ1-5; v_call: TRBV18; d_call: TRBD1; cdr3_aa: CASSRQGNNQPQHF; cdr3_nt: TGTGCCAGCTCGCGACAGGGGAACAATCAGCCCCAGCATTTT
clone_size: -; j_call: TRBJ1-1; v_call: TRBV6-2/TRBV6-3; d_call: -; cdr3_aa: CASREQGRQNTEAFF; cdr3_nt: TGTGCCAGCAGGGAACAGGGACGCCAGAACACTGAAGCTTTCTTT
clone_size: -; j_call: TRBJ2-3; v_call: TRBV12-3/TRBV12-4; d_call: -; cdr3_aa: CASSLELLQLRAYF; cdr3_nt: TGTGCCAGCAGTTTAGAACTGCTACAACTTAGGGCGTATTTT